These 9 T cell receptor beta chains came from one sample sequenced in a study of Ad26.COV2.S vaccination and SARS-CoV-2 variants. The table came from immunoSEQ multiplex PCR; TCRdb's copy has only in-frame clones and leaves some out. The sample carries about 500,000 clones, about 88% recorded once. The treatment here: around 19 received Ad26.COV2.S at low or high dose, single or two shots; 5 received placebo; per-sample allocation not given. It was on day 63 after the first vaccine or placebo injection that samples were taken. The sample in question was peripheral blood, obtained in a trial of Ad26.COV2.S vaccine versus placebo. Receptor source: a person between 18 and 65 years old who received the Ad26.COV2.S COVID-19 vaccine or a placebo.

The chain employs TRBV12-3 or TRBV12-4 and TRBJ1-5; D not certain. This CDR3 contains 13 residues. Trimming left V 2 bases short and J 6 bases short, with 8 bases between. The chain's CDR3 is CASSLQGVQPQHF. In DNA form, the CDR3 reads TGTGCCAGCAGTTTACAAGGCGTTCAGCCCCAGCATTTT.

This rearrangement joins TRBV5-8 to TRBJ2-5, with D unresolved. This CDR3 contains 14 residues. Trimming left V 1 base short and J 0 bases short, with 7 bases between. Per the germline V gene, CDR1 is SGHTS and CDR2 is YDEGEE. The CDR3 loop is CASSLHSNQETQYF. The CDR3 DNA follows: TGTGCCAGCAGCTTGCACAGCAACCAAGAGACCCAGTACTTC.

The CDR3 loop is CASSQGAGRRNEQFF. The CDR3 nucleotides read TGCGCCAGCAGCCAGGGCGCGGGACGTCGGAATGAGCAGTTCTTC. V and J are TRBV4-3 and TRBJ2-1; possible D gene TRBD2, 6 bases. The germline V and J ends were trimmed by 3 bases and 7 bases, with 16 bases remaining between them. Germline assignment: CDR1 LGHNA and CDR2 YSLEER. This CDR3 has 15 residues.

V is TRBV14 and J is TRBJ2-1; no clear D gene. The V end lost 5 bases, the J end lost 12 bases, and 14 bases lay between the germline ends. Per germline, CDR1 SGHDN and CDR2 FVKESK. The CDR3 is made up of 12 amino acids. The chain's CDR3 is CASSTDPFAQFF. The CDR3 DNA is TGTGCCAGCAGCACGGACCCATTCGCGCAGTTCTTC.

This clone was recorded only once. The V gene is TRBV18, the J gene TRBJ2-1, with 10 bases lining up with TRBD1. The CDR3 has 17 residues. Germline V gene lookup returns CDR1 KGHSH and CDR2 LQKENI. V was pared by 4 bases and J by 2 bases, with 8 bases of the junction left unmatched. The CDR3 protein is CASSQSSGTGAYNEQFF. CDR3 nucleotides: TGTGCCAGCTCACAAAGTTCAGGGACAGGGGCCTACAATGAGCAGTTCTTC. The entire variable domain, with the rest obtained from reference TRBV18 and TRBJ2-1, is as follows: NAGVMQNPRHLVRRRGQEARLRCSPMKGHSHVYWYRQLPEEGLKFMVYLQKENIIDESGMPKERFSAEFPKEGPSILRIQQVVRGDSAAYFCASSQSSGTGAYNEQFFGPGTRLTVL.

This clone is a singleton in its sample. V is TRBV28 and J is TRBJ2-5; D assignment may be TRBD1 or TRBD2 (5 bases each). The CDR3 covers 15 residues. V lost 1 base and J lost 1, with 10 bases in between. CDR1 and CDR2 (germline): MDHEN, SYDVKM. The CDR3 DNA reads as TGTGCCAGCAGTTTATTCGGGGACCTCCAAGAGACCCAGTACTTC. Protein product: CASSLFGDLQETQYF.

The V call is TRBV4-1, the J call TRBJ1-5, with 10 positions matching TRBD1. The CDR3 is 16 amino acids. The germline V gene encodes CDR1 MGHRA and CDR2 YSYEKL. V lost 0 bases, J lost 4 bases, and 3 bases stayed unmatched. The CDR3 DNA reads TGCGCCAGCAGCCAAGATAGGGGACAGGGGAATCAGCCCCAGCATTTT. This codes for CASSQDRGQGNQPQHF.

The chain uses TRBV9 and TRBJ2-1; perhaps TRBD2 as D (6 bases). Per the germline V gene, CDR1 is SGDLS and CDR2 is YYNGEE. CDR3 length equals 14 residues. V lost 3 bases and J lost 5, with 12 bases in between. CDR3 DNA: TGTGCCAGCAGCGGGCGGGACGGGCACAATGAGCAGTTCTTC. Translation gives CASSGRDGHNEQFF.

This sequence joins TRBV7-6 and TRBJ2-7, with D tentatively TRBD1 or TRBD2 (7 bases each). CDR1 SGHVS and CDR2 FNYEAQ come from the germline V gene. The ends were cut back, 3 bases at V and 2 bases at J, with 20 bases in the middle. The CDR3 spans 17 residues. CDR3 amino acids: CASSFLSGGGFPYEQYF. As DNA, the CDR3 is TGTGCCAGCAGCTTTTTATCAGGGGGGGGGTTCCCCTACGAGCAGTACTTC. Filled out from reference TRBV7-6 and TRBJ2-7, the complete variable domain reads GAGVSQSPRYKVTKRGQDVALRCDPISGHVSLYWYRQALGQGPEFLTYFNYEAQQDKSGLPNDRFSAERPEGSISTLTIQRTEQRDSAMYRCASSFLSGGGFPYEQYFGPGTRLTVT.